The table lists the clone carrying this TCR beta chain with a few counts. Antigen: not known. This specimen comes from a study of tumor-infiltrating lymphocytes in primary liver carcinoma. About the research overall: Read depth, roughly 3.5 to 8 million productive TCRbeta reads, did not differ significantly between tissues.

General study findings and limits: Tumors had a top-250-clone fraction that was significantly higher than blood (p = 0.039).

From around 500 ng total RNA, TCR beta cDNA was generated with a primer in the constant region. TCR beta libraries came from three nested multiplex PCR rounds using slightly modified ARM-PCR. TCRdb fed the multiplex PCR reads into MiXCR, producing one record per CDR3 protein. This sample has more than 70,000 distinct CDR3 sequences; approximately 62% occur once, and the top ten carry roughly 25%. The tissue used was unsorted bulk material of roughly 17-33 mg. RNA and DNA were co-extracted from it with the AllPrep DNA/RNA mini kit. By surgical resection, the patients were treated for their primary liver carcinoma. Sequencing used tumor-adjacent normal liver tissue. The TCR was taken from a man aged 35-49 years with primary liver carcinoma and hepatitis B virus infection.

Here the CDR3 DNA reads TGTGCCAGCAGCCCCAGACTTGGGGTAGGCACTGAAGCTTTCTTT. Its protein product is CASSPRLGVGTEAFF. The chain couples TRBV14 to TRBJ1-1; D remains ambiguous. CDR3 length: 15 amino acids. Per the germline V gene, CDR1 is SGHDN and CDR2 is FVKESK. Trimming took 4 bases from V and 4 from J, leaving 16 bases between them.